This TCR beta chain emerged from a study of long-term antiretroviral therapy in people with HIV. This CDR3 is built from 12 residues. Germline-derived CDR1 and CDR2 are SGHVS and FNYEAQ. V lost 5 bases and J lost 6, with 10 bases in between. Version v3.0 of the immunoSEQ assay was performed at survey level. The table came from immunoSEQ multiplex PCR; TCRdb's copy has only in-frame clones and leaves some out. The sample includes some 21,000 clones, more than 65% of them seen just once. Each specimen consisted of about 0.9-11 million cryopreserved PBMC prior to extraction of DNA. The specimen was unsorted PBMCs, collected at the start of antiretroviral therapy. The chain recombines TRBV7-6 with TRBJ1-2; D is unclear. The sequence was obtained from a man aged 45-65 years with HIV. CDR3 in DNA: TGTGCCAGCAGCCCAAACGGGAATGGCTACACCTTC. Its translation: CASSPNGNGYTF.